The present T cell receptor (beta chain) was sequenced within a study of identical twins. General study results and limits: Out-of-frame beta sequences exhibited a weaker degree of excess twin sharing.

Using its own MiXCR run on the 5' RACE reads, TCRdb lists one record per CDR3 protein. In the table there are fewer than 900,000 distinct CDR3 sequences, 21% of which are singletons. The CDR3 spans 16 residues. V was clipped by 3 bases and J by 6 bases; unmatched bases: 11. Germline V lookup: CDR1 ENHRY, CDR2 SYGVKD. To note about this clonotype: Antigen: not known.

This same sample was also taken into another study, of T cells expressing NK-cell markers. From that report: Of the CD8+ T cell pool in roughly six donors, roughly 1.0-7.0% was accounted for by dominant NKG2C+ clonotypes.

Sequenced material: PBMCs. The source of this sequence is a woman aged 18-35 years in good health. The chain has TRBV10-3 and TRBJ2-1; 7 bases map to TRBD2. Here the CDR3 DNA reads TGTGCCATCAGTGATCCCCTAACGGGAGGCTTCAATGAGCAGTTCTTC. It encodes CAISDPLTGGFNEQFF.